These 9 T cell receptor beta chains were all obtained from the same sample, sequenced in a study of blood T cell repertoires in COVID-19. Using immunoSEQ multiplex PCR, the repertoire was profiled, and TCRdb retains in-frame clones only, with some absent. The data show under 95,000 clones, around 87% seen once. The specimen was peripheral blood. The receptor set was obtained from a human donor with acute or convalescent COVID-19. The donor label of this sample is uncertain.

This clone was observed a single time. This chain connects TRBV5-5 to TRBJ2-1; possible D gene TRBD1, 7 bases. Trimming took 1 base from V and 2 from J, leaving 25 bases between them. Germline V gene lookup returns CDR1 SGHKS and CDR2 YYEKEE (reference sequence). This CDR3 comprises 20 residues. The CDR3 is CASSLTGTEYTGAPYNEQFF. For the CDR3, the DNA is TGTGCCAGCAGCTTGACTGGGACAGAATACACGGGGGCACCCTACAATGAGCAGTTCTTC.

The CDR3 loop reads CASSQAGTGALGEKLFF. Written as DNA, the CDR3 is TGTGCCAGCAGCCAAGCTGGGACAGGGGCACTAGGGGAAAAACTGTTTTTT. This rearrangement joins TRBV5-8 to TRBJ1-4; 10 bases map to TRBD1. The CDR3 runs 17 residues. CDR1 and CDR2 (germline): SGHTS, YDEGEE. V lost 4 bases and J lost 8; bases outside the gene matches: 14. The full variable domain, with the rest looked up from reference TRBV5-8 and TRBJ1-4, is EAGVTQSPTHLIKTRGQQATLRCSPISGHTSVYWYQQALGLGLQFLLWYDEGEERNRGNFPPRFSGRQFPNYSSELNVNALELEDSALYLCASSQAGTGALGEKLFFGSGTQLSVL.

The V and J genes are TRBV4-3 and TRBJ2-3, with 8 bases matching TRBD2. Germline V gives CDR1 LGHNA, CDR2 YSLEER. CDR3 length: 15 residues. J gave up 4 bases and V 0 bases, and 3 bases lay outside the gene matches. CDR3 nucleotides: TGCGCCAGCAGCCAAGAATGGACTAGCCCAGATACGCAGTATTTT. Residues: CASSQEWTSPDTQYF.

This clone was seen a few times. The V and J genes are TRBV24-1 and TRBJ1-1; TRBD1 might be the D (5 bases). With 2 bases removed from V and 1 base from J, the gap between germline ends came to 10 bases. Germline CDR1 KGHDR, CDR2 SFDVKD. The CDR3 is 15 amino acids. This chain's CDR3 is CATSDSSTGNTEAFF. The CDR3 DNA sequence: TGTGCCACCAGTGATTCATCTACAGGGAACACTGAAGCTTTCTTT.

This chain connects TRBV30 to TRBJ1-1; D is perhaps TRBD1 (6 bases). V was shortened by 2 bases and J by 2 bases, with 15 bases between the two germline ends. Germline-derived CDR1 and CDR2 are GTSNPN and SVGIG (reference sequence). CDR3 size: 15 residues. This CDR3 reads CAWSKLGAGNTEAFF. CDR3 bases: TGTGCCTGGAGTAAACTGGGGGCCGGTAACACTGAAGCTTTCTTT.

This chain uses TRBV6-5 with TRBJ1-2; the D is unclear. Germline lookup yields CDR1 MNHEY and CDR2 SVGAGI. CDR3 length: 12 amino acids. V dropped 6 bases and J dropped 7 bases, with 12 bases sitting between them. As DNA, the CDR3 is TGTGCCAGCAGCACGGGGATTCGTGGCTACACCTTC. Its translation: CASSTGIRGYTF.

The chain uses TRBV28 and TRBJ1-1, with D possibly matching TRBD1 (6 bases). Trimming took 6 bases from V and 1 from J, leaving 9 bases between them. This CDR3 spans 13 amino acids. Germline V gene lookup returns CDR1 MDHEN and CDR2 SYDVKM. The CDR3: CASRRTANTEAFF. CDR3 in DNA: TGTGCCAGCAGACGGACAGCGAACACTGAAGCTTTCTTT.

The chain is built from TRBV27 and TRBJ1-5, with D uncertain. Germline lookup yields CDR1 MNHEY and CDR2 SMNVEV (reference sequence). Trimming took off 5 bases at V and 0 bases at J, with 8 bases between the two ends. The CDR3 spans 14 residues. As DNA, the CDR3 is TGTGCCAGCAGTGGAGGTGGTAGCAATCAGCCCCAGCATTTT. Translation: CASSGGGSNQPQHF.

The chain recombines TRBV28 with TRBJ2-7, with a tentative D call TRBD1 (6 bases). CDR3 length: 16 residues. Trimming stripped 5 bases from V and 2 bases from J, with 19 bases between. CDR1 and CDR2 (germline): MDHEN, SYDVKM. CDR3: CASSERDRLGAYEQYF. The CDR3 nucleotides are TGTGCCAGCAGTGAAAGAGACAGGTTAGGGGCCTACGAGCAGTACTTC.